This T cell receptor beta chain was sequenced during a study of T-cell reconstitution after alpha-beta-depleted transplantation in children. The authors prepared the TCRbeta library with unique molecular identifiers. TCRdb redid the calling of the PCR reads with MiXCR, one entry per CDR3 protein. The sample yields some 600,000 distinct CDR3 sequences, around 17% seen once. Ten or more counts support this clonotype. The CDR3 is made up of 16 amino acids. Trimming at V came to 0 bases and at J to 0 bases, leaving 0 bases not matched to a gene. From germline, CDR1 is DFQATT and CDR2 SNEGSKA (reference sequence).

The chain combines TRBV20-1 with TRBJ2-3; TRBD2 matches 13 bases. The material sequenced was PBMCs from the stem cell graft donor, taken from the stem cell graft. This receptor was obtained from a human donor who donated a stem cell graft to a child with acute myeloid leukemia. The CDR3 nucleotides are TGCAGTGCTAGAGAGGGACTAGCGGGGAGCACAGATACGCAGTATTTT. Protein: CSAREGLAGSTDTQYF.